This paragraph reports one T cell receptor (beta chain). This sample stems from a study of blood T cell repertoires in COVID-19. Study-wide context: PBMCs, B-cell-depleted T cells, or T cells provided the cDNA or gDNA that made up the material.

Per germline, CDR1 SEHNR and CDR2 FQNEAQ (reference sequence). The CDR3 runs 13 residues. Trimming pared 0 bases from V and 4 bases from J, leaving 6 bases between. As processed by the authors: Estimation of nucleated cell counts relied on the amplification of reference gene primers. Clones were read by immunoSEQ multiplex PCR, and TCRdb kept only the in-frame ones, dropping some. V, J and clone size are those of that table, while D and trimming were read from the DNA. Of 200,000 or so clones in the sample, around 85% were seen once. Sequencing input: peripheral blood. The sequence derives from a person aged 70 to 79 with COVID-19, enrolled during active disease. This chain links TRBV7-9 with TRBJ1-1; D unclear. The CDR3 spells CASSLAAGTEAFF. CDR3 nucleotides: TGTGCCAGCAGCTTAGCAGCTGGCACTGAAGCTTTCTTT.